These T cell receptor beta chains were read from a single sample in a study of early stage breast cancer tumors. TCRdb's table, derived via immunoSEQ multiplex PCR, lists solely in-frame clones and lacks some. This sample yields roughly 9,900 clones, of which under 70% are seen a single time; about 11% belongs to the top ten. Sequenced input: breast tumor tissue. The receptors shown here come from a person in their sixties with breast cancer. Both conserved end residues are part of each CDR3. D genes are given only for firm matches. The size entry is marked missing in some rows and otherwise reads once, few, many or a size class.

size: once; length: 13; V: TRBV29-1; J: TRBJ1-1; D: NA; CDR3: CSVDGQGHTEAFF; DNA: TGCAGCGTTGACGGGCAGGGCCACACTGAAGCTTTCTTT
size: few; length: 13; V: TRBV11-3; J: TRBJ2-7; D: NA; CDR3: CASSLGRRKEQYF; DNA: TGTGCCAGCAGCTTGGGCAGGCGTAAGGAGCAGTACTTC
size: NA; length: 14; V: TRBV5-1; J: TRBJ1-1; D: TRBD1; CDR3: CASSGGQANTEAFF; DNA: TGCGCCAGCAGCGGGGGACAGGCGAACACTGAAGCTTTCTTT
size: few; length: 13; V: TRBV27; J: TRBJ2-3; D: NA; CDR3: CASRKTSTDTQYF; DNA: TGTGCCAGCAGGAAAACTAGCACAGATACGCAGTATTTT
size: NA; length: 13; V: TRBV6-5; J: TRBJ1-5; D: NA; CDR3: CASSINYNQPQHF; DNA: TGTGCCAGCAGTATCAACTACAATCAGCCCCAGCATTTT
size: NA; length: 15; V: TRBV5-4; J: TRBJ1-4; D: NA; CDR3: CASSFGGATNEKLFF; DNA: TGTGCCAGCAGCTTTGGAGGCGCAACTAATGAAAAACTGTTTTTT
size: NA; length: 15; V: TRBV4-2; J: TRBJ2-5; D: TRBD1; CDR3: CASSQESNRGNTQYF; DNA: TGTGCCAGCAGCCAAGAGAGCAACAGGGGAAATACCCAGTACTTC
size: NA; length: 18; V: TRBV7-2; J: TRBJ2-5; D: TRBD2; CDR3: CASSLGPSGGPTQETQYF; DNA: TGTGCCAGCAGCTTAGGGCCTAGCGGGGGACCTACCCAAGAGACCCAGTACTTC
size: NA; length: 14; V: TRBV14; J: TRBJ1-6; D: NA; CDR3: CASSQGPGNSPLHF; DNA: TGTGCCAGCAGCCAAGGGCCGGGGAATTCACCCCTCCACTTT
size: medium-sized; length: 14; V: TRBV19; J: TRBJ2-1; D: NA; CDR3: CASTLSGASDEQFF; DNA: TGTGCCAGTACCCTAAGTGGAGCTTCGGATGAGCAGTTCTTC
size: NA; length: 14; V: TRBV2; J: TRBJ2-1; D: NA; CDR3: CASTWTVSYNEQFF; DNA: TGTGCCAGCACGTGGACAGTCTCCTACAATGAGCAGTTCTTC
size: NA; length: 15; V: TRBV9; J: TRBJ2-1; D: TRBD2; CDR3: CASSVGGGAKVSQFF; DNA: TGTGCCAGCAGCGTAGGCGGGGGGGCCAAAGTTTCGCAGTTCTTC
size: NA; length: 16; V: TRBV5-5; J: TRBJ2-7; D: NA; CDR3: CASSLPSGVSYYEQYF; DNA: TGTGCCAGCAGCTTGCCCTCGGGAGTGTCTTATTACGAGCAGTACTTC
size: NA; length: 13; V: TRBV15; J: TRBJ1-1; D: NA; CDR3: CATSTLGGDVAFF; DNA: TGTGCCACCAGCACGTTAGGGGGAGACGTCGCTTTCTTT
size: NA; length: 18; V: TRBV5-5; J: TRBJ2-1; D: TRBD2; CDR3: CASSSGLAGGHRGYEQFF; DNA: TGTGCCAGCAGCTCCGGACTAGCGGGAGGACACCGGGGGTATGAGCAGTTCTTC
size: NA; length: 16; V: TRBV4-1; J: TRBJ1-4; D: NA; CDR3: CASSQEVATTNEKLFF; DNA: TGCGCCAGCAGCCAAGAAGTGGCCACAACTAATGAAAAACTGTTTTTT
size: NA; length: 12; V: TRBV19; J: TRBJ2-3; D: NA; CDR3: CASRQAGDTQYF; DNA: TGTGCCAGTAGACAGGCGGGGGATACGCAGTATTTT
size: once; length: 13; V: TRBV7-2; J: TRBJ1-2; D: NA; CDR3: CASSLGTNYGYTF; DNA: TGTGCCAGCAGCTTAGGGACTAACTATGGCTACACCTTC
size: NA; length: 13; V: TRBV5-5; J: TRBJ2-7; D: NA; CDR3: CASRQPGANEQYF; DNA: TGTGCCAGCAGGCAGCCCGGGGCCAACGAGCAGTACTTC
size: NA; length: 15; V: TRBV4-1; J: TRBJ1-2; D: NA; CDR3: CASSQEGGLYYGYTF; DNA: TGCGCCAGCAGCCAAGAAGGCGGGTTATACTATGGCTACACCTTC
size: NA; length: 14; V: TRBV18; J: TRBJ1-6; D: TRBD1; CDR3: CASSLTGWNSPLHF; DNA: TGTGCCAGCTCACTGACAGGGTGGAATTCACCCCTCCACTTT
size: few; length: 14; V: TRBV19; J: TRBJ2-2; D: TRBD2; CDR3: CASSTVAGAGELFF; DNA: TGTGCCAGTAGTACCGTAGCGGGAGCCGGGGAGCTGTTTTTT
size: few; length: 14; V: TRBV4-2; J: TRBJ1-2; D: NA; CDR3: CASSARGLLDGYTF; DNA: TGTGCCAGCAGTGCCAGGGGACTGCTTGATGGCTACACCTTC
size: NA; length: 14; V: TRBV6-1; J: TRBJ2-3; D: NA; CDR3: CASTRTSAGGTQYF; DNA: TGTGCCAGCACTCGGACCAGCGCGGGTGGTACGCAGTATTTT
size: medium-sized; length: 14; V: TRBV19; J: TRBJ2-2; D: NA; CDR3: CASSIVENTGELFF; DNA: TGTGCCAGTAGTATAGTGGAGAACACCGGGGAGCTGTTTTTT
size: NA; length: 15; V: TRBV15; J: TRBJ1-6; D: NA; CDR3: CATSRTGDPGSPLHF; DNA: TGTGCCACCAGCAGGACCGGGGACCCGGGATCACCCCTCCACTTT
size: NA; length: 15; V: TRBV4-1; J: TRBJ2-5; D: TRBD2; CDR3: CASSQVLAAHLTQYF; DNA: TGCGCCAGCAGCCAGGTGCTAGCGGCGCACTTGACCCAGTACTTC
size: NA; length: 12; V: TRBV2; J: TRBJ1-4; D: NA; CDR3: CASRRGREKLFF; DNA: TGTGCCAGCCGGAGGGGGAGAGAAAAACTGTTTTTT
size: NA; length: 14; V: TRBV6-5; J: TRBJ2-5; D: NA; CDR3: CASRVGGTQETQYF; DNA: TGTGCCAGCAGGGTGGGGGGTACCCAAGAGACCCAGTACTTC
size: NA; length: 16; V: TRBV6-6; J: TRBJ2-1; D: NA; CDR3: CASSQTYGTRRNEQFF; DNA: TGTGCCAGCAGTCAAACTTACGGGACGAGGCGCAATGAGCAGTTCTTC
size: NA; length: 17; V: TRBV5-6; J: TRBJ1-5; D: NA; CDR3: CASSLARGGFSNQPQHF; DNA: TGTGCCAGCAGCTTGGCGAGGGGAGGTTTTAGCAATCAGCCCCAGCATTTT
size: NA; length: 15; V: TRBV27; J: TRBJ1-5; D: NA; CDR3: CASSLGGNGNQPQHF; DNA: TGTGCCAGCAGTTTGGGAGGGAATGGGAATCAGCCCCAGCATTTT
size: NA; length: 16; V: TRBV27; J: TRBJ2-3; D: NA; CDR3: CASSSRLPRNTDTQYF; DNA: TGTGCCAGCAGTTCCAGACTCCCGAGAAACACAGATACGCAGTATTTT
size: NA; length: 14; V: TRBV7-9; J: TRBJ1-4; D: NA; CDR3: CASSFGQGGEKLFF; DNA: TGTGCCAGCAGCTTCGGTCAGGGTGGCGAAAAACTGTTTTTT
size: NA; length: 12; V: TRBV5-1; J: TRBJ2-1; D: NA; CDR3: CASRNRELGQFF; DNA: TGCGCCAGCAGGAACAGGGAGTTGGGGCAGTTCTTC
size: once; length: 14; V: TRBV7-9; J: TRBJ1-2; D: NA; CDR3: CASSSPTESYGYTF; DNA: TGTGCCAGCAGCTCGCCGACAGAAAGCTATGGCTACACCTTC
size: NA; length: 15; V: TRBV4-1; J: TRBJ1-2; D: TRBD1; CDR3: CASSPRDRGIWGYTF; DNA: TGCGCCAGCAGCCCCCGGGACAGGGGTATTTGGGGCTACACCTTC
size: few; length: 15; V: TRBV7-9; J: TRBJ2-7; D: TRBD2; CDR3: CASSLVSGRAYEQYF; DNA: TGTGCCAGCAGCTTAGTTAGCGGGAGGGCCTACGAGCAGTACTTC
size: NA; length: 15; V: TRBV19; J: TRBJ2-7; D: TRBD1; CDR3: CASSRGGQGLNEQYF; DNA: TGTGCCAGTAGCCGTGGGGGACAGGGTCTTAACGAGCAGTACTTC
size: NA; length: 18; V: TRBV21-1; J: TRBJ1-5; D: NA; CDR3: CASRTYLRVTGVDQPQHF; DNA: TGTGCCAGCAGGACCTACCTGAGGGTGACAGGGGTGGATCAGCCCCAGCATTTT
size: NA; length: 13; V: TRBV9; J: TRBJ1-2; D: TRBD1; CDR3: CASSGQGASGYTF; DNA: TGTGCCAGCAGCGGACAGGGGGCTTCTGGCTACACCTTC
size: NA; length: 13; V: TRBV6-1; J: TRBJ1-1; D: NA; CDR3: CASSDRQGTEAFF; DNA: TGTGCCAGCAGTGATCGTCAGGGCACTGAAGCTTTCTTT
size: NA; length: 14; V: TRBV5-4; J: TRBJ2-5; D: NA; CDR3: CASSLGLFQETQYF; DNA: TGTGCCAGCAGCTTGGGACTTTTCCAAGAGACCCAGTACTTC
size: NA; length: 14; V: TRBV5-1; J: TRBJ1-2; D: NA; CDR3: CASSLDPGSYGYTF; DNA: TGCGCCAGCAGCTTGGATCCGGGCAGCTATGGCTACACCTTC
size: NA; length: 15; V: TRBV6-4; J: TRBJ2-1; D: TRBD2; CDR3: CASSALAGEHNEQFF; DNA: TGTGCCAGCAGTGCTCTAGCGGGAGAACACAATGAGCAGTTCTTC
size: few; length: 14; V: TRBV2; J: TRBJ2-2; D: NA; CDR3: CASSWQGHTGELFF; DNA: TGTGCCAGCAGTTGGCAGGGTCACACCGGGGAGCTGTTTTTT